This TCR beta chain was profiled in a study of Graves' ophthalmopathy and Graves' hyperthyroidism. Amplification from RNA transcripts yielded the TCR beta CDR3 regions. Second-round multiplex PCR followed a first-round RT-PCR using HTBI primers. TCRdb ran MiXCR on the multiplex PCR reads and lists one entry per CDR3 protein. This sample yields over 650,000 distinct CDR3 sequences, of which over 40% are seen a single time; 3% to 4% belongs to the top ten. The CDR3 covers 13 residues. Trimming removed 1 base at V and 4 bases at J, with 5 bases between. Looked up from germline, CDR1 is SNHLY and CDR2 is FYNNEI. This clonotype occurred many times. Its antigen remains unidentified. Ophthalmopathic donors had moderate-to-severe activity, CAS ≥3 and NOSPECS ≥4, with disease that had lasted under 3 months. Enrollment excluded any patients with other autoimmune diseases, uncontrolled infections, pregnancy or lactation.

General study findings and limits: Forecasting of ophthalmopathy progression by the model achieved around 71% sensitivity and around 77% specificity.

The receptor was derived from an adult man with Graves' ophthalmopathy. Source material: peripheral blood. The chain is built from TRBV2 and TRBJ1-5; D is unresolved. The CDR3 spells CASSEEGNQPQHF. The CDR3 nucleotides read TGTGCCAGCAGTGAAGAAGGTAATCAGCCCCAGCATTTT.